The entry below gives a single TCR beta chain sequence along with its context. Its specificity is unknown. The data derive from a study of CD8+CD57+ T cells in acquired aplastic anemia. The wider study: Average DNA yield from sorted CD4+ and CD8+ cells was about 2.9 ug. Healthy-donor CD4+ cells averaged about 9.8 million reads.

There are 13 residues in the CDR3. J was trimmed by 4 bases and V by 6 bases; bases with no gene match: 3. The V gene's germline CDR1 is KGHDR and CDR2 SFDVKD. For CDR3 and TCR beta VDJ profiling, genomic DNA was the template used. Via MiXCR, TCRdb re-called the reads, giving one row per CDR3 protein. The data contain roughly 160,000 distinct CDR3 sequences, about 60% of them singletons. Notes on the study in general: It was found that fewer than 35 CD8+ CDR3 sequences were shared between patients and controls. Controls and patients did not differ significantly in CD8+ Simpson's diversity.

The sample consisted of sorted CD4+, CD8+, or CD8+CD57+ T cells (not recorded which) from PBMCs. The J gene is TRBJ1-2, the V gene TRBV24-1; 8 bases map to TRBD1. The clonotype originates from a human donor in good health. CDR3 region: CATSTGTGYGYTF. The CDR3 DNA reads TGTGCCACCAGTACCGGGACAGGCTATGGCTACACCTTC.